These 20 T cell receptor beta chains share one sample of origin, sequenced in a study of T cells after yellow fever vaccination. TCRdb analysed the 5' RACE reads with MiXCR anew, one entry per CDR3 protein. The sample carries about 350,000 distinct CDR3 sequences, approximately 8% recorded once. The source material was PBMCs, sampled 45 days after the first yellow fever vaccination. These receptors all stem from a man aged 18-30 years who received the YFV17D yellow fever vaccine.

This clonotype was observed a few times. CDR3 in amino acids: CASRRTGGRTEAFF. The CDR3 DNA follows: TGTGCCAGCAGACGCACAGGGGGCAGGACTGAAGCTTTCTTT. The rearrangement joins TRBV27 to TRBJ1-1, with 9 bases that match TRBD1. CDR1 is MNHEY and CDR2 is SMNVEV in the germline V gene (reference sequence). CDR3 length: 14 residues. V was clipped by 6 bases and J by 5 bases; unmatched bases: 7.

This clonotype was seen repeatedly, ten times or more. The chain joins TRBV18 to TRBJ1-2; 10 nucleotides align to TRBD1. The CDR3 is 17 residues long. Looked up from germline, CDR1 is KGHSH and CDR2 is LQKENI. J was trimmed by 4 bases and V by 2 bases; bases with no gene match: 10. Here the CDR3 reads CASSPTGTGERSYGYTF. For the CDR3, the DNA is TGTGCCAGCTCACCAACCGGGACAGGGGAGAGAAGCTATGGCTACACCTTC.

The CDR3 DNA reads as TGTGCCAGCAGCCCAGCAGGGGGCCACACTGAAGCTTTCTTT. Amino acids: CASSPAGGHTEAFF. V and J are TRBV7-2 and TRBJ1-1; 8 positions agree with TRBD1. The V gene's germline CDR1 is SGHTA and CDR2 FQGNSA. The junction had 5 bases not matched to a gene; V was cut back by 5 bases and J by 3 bases. This CDR3 has 14 amino acids.

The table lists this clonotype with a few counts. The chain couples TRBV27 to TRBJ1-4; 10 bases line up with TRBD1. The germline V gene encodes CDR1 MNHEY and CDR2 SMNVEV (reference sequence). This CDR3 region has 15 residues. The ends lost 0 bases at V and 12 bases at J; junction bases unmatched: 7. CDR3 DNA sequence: TGTGCCAGCAGTTTATCAGGGACAGGGGATGGACAACTGTTTTTT. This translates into CASSLSGTGDGQLFF.

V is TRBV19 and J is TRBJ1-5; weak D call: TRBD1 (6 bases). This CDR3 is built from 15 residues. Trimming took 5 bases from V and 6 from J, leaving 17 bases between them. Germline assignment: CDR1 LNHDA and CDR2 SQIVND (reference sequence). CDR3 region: CASSAEGGGSQPQHF. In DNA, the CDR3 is TGTGCCAGTAGTGCGGAAGGGGGGGGGAGTCAGCCCCAGCATTTT.

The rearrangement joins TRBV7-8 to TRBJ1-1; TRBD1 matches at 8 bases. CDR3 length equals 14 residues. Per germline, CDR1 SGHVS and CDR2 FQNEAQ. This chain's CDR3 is CATALQGVNTEAFF. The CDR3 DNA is TGTGCAACCGCTTTACAGGGGGTGAACACTGAAGCTTTCTTT.

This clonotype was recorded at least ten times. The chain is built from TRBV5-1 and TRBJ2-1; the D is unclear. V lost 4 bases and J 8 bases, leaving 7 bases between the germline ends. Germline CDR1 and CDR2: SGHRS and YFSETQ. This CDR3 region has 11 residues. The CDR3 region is CASSARDEQFF. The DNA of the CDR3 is TGCGCCAGCAGCGCCCGGGATGAGCAGTTCTTC.

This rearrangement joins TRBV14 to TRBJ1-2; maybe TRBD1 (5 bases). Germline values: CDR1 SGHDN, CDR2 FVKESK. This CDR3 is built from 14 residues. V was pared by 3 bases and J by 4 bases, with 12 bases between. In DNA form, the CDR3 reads TGTGCCAGCAGCCAGGAAGACAGCCTCTATGGCTACACCTTC. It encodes CASSQEDSLYGYTF.

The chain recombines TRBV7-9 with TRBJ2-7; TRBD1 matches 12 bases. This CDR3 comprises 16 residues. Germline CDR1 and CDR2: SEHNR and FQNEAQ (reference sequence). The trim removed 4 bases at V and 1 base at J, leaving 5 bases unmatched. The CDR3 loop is CASSSMGQGASYEQYF. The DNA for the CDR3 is TGTGCCAGCAGCTCAATGGGACAGGGGGCATCCTACGAGCAGTACTTC. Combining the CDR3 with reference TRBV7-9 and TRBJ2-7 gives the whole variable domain DTGVSQNPRHKITKRGQNVTFRCDPISEHNRLYWYRQTLGQGPEFLTYFQNEAQLEKSRLLSDRFSAERPKGSFSTLEIQRTEQGDSAMYLCASSSMGQGASYEQYFGPGTRLTVT.

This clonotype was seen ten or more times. CDR3 coding DNA: TGTGCCAGCAGCTCCGACAGGGGTTATGGCTACACCTTC. Amino acid sequence: CASSSDRGYGYTF. This chain connects TRBV7-3 to TRBJ1-2; 8 bases are a match to TRBD1. Looked up from germline, CDR1 is SGHTA and CDR2 is FQGTGA. Unmatched junction bases numbered 3, after V lost 4 bases and J lost 5 bases. The CDR3 is 13 residues long.

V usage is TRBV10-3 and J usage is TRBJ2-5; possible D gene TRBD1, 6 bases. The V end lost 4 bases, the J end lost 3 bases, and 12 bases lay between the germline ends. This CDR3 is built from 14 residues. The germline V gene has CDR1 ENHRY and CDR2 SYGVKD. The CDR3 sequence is CAISGTAIEETQYF. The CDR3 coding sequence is TGTGCCATCAGTGGGACAGCTATAGAAGAGACCCAGTACTTC.

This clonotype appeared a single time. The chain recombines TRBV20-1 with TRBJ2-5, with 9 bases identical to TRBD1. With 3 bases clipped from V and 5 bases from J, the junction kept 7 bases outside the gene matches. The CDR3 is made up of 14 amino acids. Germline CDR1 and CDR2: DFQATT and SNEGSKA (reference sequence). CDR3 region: CSASPDRGLETQYF. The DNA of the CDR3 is TGCAGTGCTAGCCCAGACAGGGGGTTGGAGACCCAGTACTTC.

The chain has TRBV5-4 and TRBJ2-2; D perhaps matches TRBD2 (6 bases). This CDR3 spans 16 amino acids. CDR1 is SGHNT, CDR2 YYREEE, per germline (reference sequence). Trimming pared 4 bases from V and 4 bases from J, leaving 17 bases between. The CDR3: CASSEIPGLGTGELFF. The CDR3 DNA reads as TGTGCCAGCAGCGAAATCCCGGGACTGGGCACCGGGGAGCTGTTTTTT.

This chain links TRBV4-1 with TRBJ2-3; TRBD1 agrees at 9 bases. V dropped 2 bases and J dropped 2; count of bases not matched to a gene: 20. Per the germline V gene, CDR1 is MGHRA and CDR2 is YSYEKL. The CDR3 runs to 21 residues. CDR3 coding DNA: TGCGCCAGCAGCCAATTCGATAGGGGACAGGGCGACCCGAAAAACACAGATACGCAGTATTTT. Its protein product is CASSQFDRGQGDPKNTDTQYF.

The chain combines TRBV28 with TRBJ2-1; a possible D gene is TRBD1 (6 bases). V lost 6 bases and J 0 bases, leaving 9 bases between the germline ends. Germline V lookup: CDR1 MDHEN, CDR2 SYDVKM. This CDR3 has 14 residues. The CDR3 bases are TGTGCCAGCAGCGGCAGGGGCTCCTACAATGAGCAGTTCTTC. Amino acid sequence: CASSGRGSYNEQFF.

The CDR3 reads CATSGGIANSGANVLTF. DNA of the CDR3: TGTGCCACCAGCGGGGGCATAGCCAACTCTGGGGCCAACGTCCTGACTTTC. V and J are TRBV15 and TRBJ2-6, with a possible D match to TRBD1 (6 bases). V lost 5 bases, J lost 0 bases, and 14 bases lay in between. This CDR3 region has 17 residues. From germline, CDR1 is LNHNV and CDR2 YYDKDF (reference sequence).

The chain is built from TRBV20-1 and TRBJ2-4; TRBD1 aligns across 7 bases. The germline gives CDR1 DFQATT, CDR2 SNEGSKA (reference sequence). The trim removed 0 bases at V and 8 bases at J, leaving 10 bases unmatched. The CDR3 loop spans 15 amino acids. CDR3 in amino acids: CSARDTRGPGDIQYF. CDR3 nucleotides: TGCAGTGCTAGAGATACTAGGGGGCCTGGGGACATTCAGTACTTC.

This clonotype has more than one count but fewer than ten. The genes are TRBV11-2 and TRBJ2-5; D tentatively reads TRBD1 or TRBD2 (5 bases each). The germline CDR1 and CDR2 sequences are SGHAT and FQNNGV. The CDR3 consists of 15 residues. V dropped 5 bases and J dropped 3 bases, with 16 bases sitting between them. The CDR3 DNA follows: TGTGCCAGCAGCCCTGGGGGACGACTTGAAGAGACCCAGTACTTC. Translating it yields CASSPGGRLEETQYF.

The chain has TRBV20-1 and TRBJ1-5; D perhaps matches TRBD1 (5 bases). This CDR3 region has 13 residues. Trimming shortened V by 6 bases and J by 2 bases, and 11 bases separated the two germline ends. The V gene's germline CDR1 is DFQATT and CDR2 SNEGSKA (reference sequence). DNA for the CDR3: TGCAGTGCCGGATGGGACCGCAATCAGCCCCAGCATTTT. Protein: CSAGWDRNQPQHF.

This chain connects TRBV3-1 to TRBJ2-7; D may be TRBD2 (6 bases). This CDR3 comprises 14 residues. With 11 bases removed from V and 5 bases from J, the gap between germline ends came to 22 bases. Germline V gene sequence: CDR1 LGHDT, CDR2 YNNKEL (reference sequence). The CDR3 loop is CASSSGRSRNEQYF. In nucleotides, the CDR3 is TGTGCCTCCTCCTCAGGGAGGTCTCGGAACGAGCAGTACTTC.